This TCR beta chain was sequenced for a study of shared clonotypes between healthy human individuals. For this clone: Antigen specificity is unknown.

TCRdb keeps only in-frame clones here, not all; method: immunoSEQ multiplex PCR. Seen here are about a million clones, approximately 80% observed once, and the top ten hold more than 0.85%. Overall study results and limits: Richness estimates generally favored naive over memory subsets.

CDR3 length: 15 residues. The V end lost 5 bases, the J end lost 4 bases, and 15 bases lay between the germline ends. Germline-derived CDR1 and CDR2 are SGHTA and FQGTGA. Splitting of CD4+ cells produced CD45RA+ naive and CD45RA-negative memory subsets. Specimen: memory CD4+ T cells from PBMCs. Subset noted: CD45RA-negative fraction. This chain connects TRBV7-3 to TRBJ2-1, with D possibly being TRBD2 (6 bases). This clonotype was sampled from a man younger than 35 in good health. Some clones in this sample may be carry-over from other donors' samples. As DNA, the CDR3 is TGTGCCAGCAGCCCTGGGGCGGGGTCGTACAATGAGCAGTTCTTC. Protein sequence: CASSPGAGSYNEQFF.